These 30 T cell receptor beta chains originate from one sample sequenced in a study of OX40 agonist ivuxolimab in advanced cancers. Library preparation was by the immunoSEQ multiplex PCR assay. TCRdb stores this immuneACCESS table with in-frame sequences only. Part of the clones is absent; in the studies checked, under half of the shortfall reflects unresolved V genes, and no reason is known for the rest. Across this sample there are about 35,000 clones, with approximately 90% seen only once. 22% of the sample is held by the ten biggest clonotypes. The material sequenced was CD4+ or CD8+ T cells sorted from blood, taken in a trial of the OX40 agonist ivuxolimab. The receptor source for this set is an adult with an advanced solid tumor such as melanoma, head and neck, liver or kidney cancer.

The J gene is TRBJ2-5, the V gene TRBV4-3; a possible D gene is TRBD1 (7 bases). The CDR3 has 15 residues. The V end lost 2 bases, the J end lost 6 bases, and 16 bases lay between the germline ends. CDR1 is LGHNA and CDR2 is YSLEER in the germline V gene. The CDR3 protein is CASSQSLAGGKTQYF. CDR3 nucleotide sequence: TGCGCCAGCAGCCAATCCCTGGCAGGGGGGAAGACCCAGTACTTC.

The table lists this clone with a count of one. CDR3 sequence: CASSHMGVLNEQFF. The CDR3, as DNA: TGTGCCAGTAGTCATATGGGGGTATTGAATGAGCAGTTCTTC. The chain employs TRBV19 and TRBJ2-1, with D perhaps given as TRBD1 or TRBD2 (5 bases each). V lost 5 bases and J lost 7, with 15 bases in between. The CDR3 is 14 residues long. The germline V gene encodes CDR1 LNHDA and CDR2 SQIVND (reference sequence). Based on the CDR3 plus reference TRBV19 and TRBJ2-1, the full variable domain is DGGITQSPKYLFRKEGQNVTLSCEQNLNHDAMYWYRQDPGQGLRLIYYSQIVNDFQKGDIAEGYSVSREKKESFPLTVTSAQKNPTAFYLCASSHMGVLNEQFFGPGTRLTVL.

This chain links TRBV6-5 with TRBJ2-3; 7 nucleotides align to TRBD2. Germline lookup yields CDR1 MNHEY and CDR2 SVGAGI. The CDR3 has 15 residues. The V and J ends lost 0 bases and 6 bases, in that order; junction bases with no gene match: 6. CDR3 coding DNA: TGTGCCAGCAGTTACTCTCTAGCGGCGCGGGATACGCAGTATTTT. Amino acid sequence: CASSYSLAARDTQYF.

This clone was detected once. The chain has TRBV6-6 and TRBJ1-1; D remains unclear. Germline CDR1 and CDR2: MNHNY and SVGAGI (reference sequence). The germline V and J ends were trimmed by 2 bases and 3 bases, with 7 bases remaining between them. This CDR3 is 13 amino acids long. The CDR3 nucleotides read TGTGCCAGCAGTTACCCGCCCGACACTGAAGCTTTCTTT. Encoded protein: CASSYPPDTEAFF.

The chain is built from TRBV7-8 and TRBJ1-2; a weak D match, TRBD1 (5 bases). The CDR3 spans 17 residues. CDR1 is SGHVS and CDR2 is FQNEAQ in the germline V gene. With 0 bases removed from V and 4 bases from J, the gap between germline ends came to 18 bases. In nucleotides, the CDR3 is TGTGCCAGCAGCTTAGCTGGTTTCGGGGGTTTTGCCTATGGCTACACCTTC. This encodes CASSLAGFGGFAYGYTF.

This clone was seen a handful of times. This chain uses TRBV28 with TRBJ2-7; tentatively, D is TRBD2 (7 bases). Per germline, CDR1 MDHEN and CDR2 SYDVKM. The CDR3 runs 19 residues. The V end lost 7 bases, the J end lost 4 bases, and 32 bases lay between the germline ends. The CDR3 DNA is TGTGCCAGCACAAAGGGGGGGGCGCGCCCTTCGGGAATATCTTACGAGCAGTACTTC. Residues: CASTKGGARPSGISYEQYF.

By frequency in the sample, this clone is medium-sized (0.01 to 0.1%). The chain uses TRBV6-4 and TRBJ2-1; 7 positions agree with TRBD2. CDR1 MRHNA and CDR2 SNTAGT come from the germline V gene. The CDR3 length is 14 residues. The V segment lost 4 bases and the J segment 7 bases; nucleotides outside the gene matches: 7. The CDR3 coding sequence is TGTGCCAGCAGTGTTTCGCGGGAGTTTAATGAGCAGTTCTTC. This translates into CASSVSREFNEQFF.

This clone was seen just once. The chain joins TRBV4-2 to TRBJ1-5; D uncertain. This CDR3 region has 15 residues. In germline, CDR1 is LGHNA, CDR2 YNFKEQ. Trimming cost V 0 bases and J 2 bases, with 8 bases left between them. DNA of the CDR3: TGTGCCAGCAGCCAAGAATACTGGGGCAATCAGCCCCAGCATTTT. The encoded protein is CASSQEYWGNQPQHF.

The count of this clone is one. J is TRBJ2-7 and V is TRBV29-1; D remains unclear. V shed 1 base and J shed 7 bases, with 11 bases lying between them. The CDR3 is made up of 12 amino acids. CDR1 SQVTM and CDR2 ANQGSEA come from the germline V gene. Here the CDR3 DNA reads TGCAGCGTTGAAGCGGTTCTACGAGAGCAGTACTTC. It is translated as CSVEAVLREQYF.

The V and J genes are TRBV11-3 and TRBJ2-1; no reliable D call. The CDR3 runs to 12 residues. V lost 1 base, J lost 4 bases, and 2 bases lay in between. Germline V gives CDR1 SGHNT, CDR2 YENEEA. In DNA, the CDR3 is TGTGCCAGCAGCTTAGCGTACAATGAGCAGTTCTTC. Translation gives CASSLAYNEQFF.

About this clone itself: An end of the junction differs from the germline gene, which may be a read error. V gene TRBV7-9 combines with J gene TRBJ1-1, with D uncertain. Germline CDR1 SEHNR, CDR2 FQNEAQ (reference sequence). CDR3 length: 14 residues. CDR3 in DNA: TGCGCCAGCAGCCAAGATCCGAAGGCGTCTGAAGCTTTCTTT. Its protein is CASSQDPKASEAFF.

V usage is TRBV19 and J usage is TRBJ1-1; D ambiguous. The germline CDR1 and CDR2 sequences are LNHDA and SQIVND (reference sequence). The CDR3 length is 12 residues. The V and J ends lost 3 bases and 6 bases respectively, with 8 bases between them. The CDR3 nucleotides read TGTGCCAGTAGTATGCCTGGAGCTGAAGCTTTCTTT. Encoded protein: CASSMPGAEAFF.

This chain links TRBV9 with TRBJ2-7, with D perhaps matching TRBD2 (6 bases). Per germline, CDR1 SGDLS and CDR2 YYNGEE. V was cut by 4 bases and J by 5 bases, with 22 bases left in between. The length of the CDR3 is 16 residues. The CDR3 bases are TGTGCCAGCAGCCCCCGTGGTGGAGGGCCTGGCCACGAGCAGTACTTC. Its protein is CASSPRGGGPGHEQYF. Together with reference TRBV9 and TRBJ2-7, the CDR3 gives the full variable domain: DSGVTQTPKHLITATGQRVTLRCSPRSGDLSVYWYQQSLDQGLQFLIQYYNGEERAKGNILERFSAQQFPDLHSELNLSSLELGDSALYFCASSPRGGGPGHEQYFGPGTRLTVT.

The genes are TRBV5-4 and TRBJ1-1, with D perhaps matching TRBD1 (5 bases). The CDR3 runs to 14 residues. Germline loops: CDR1 SGHNT, CDR2 YYREEE (reference sequence). V was shortened by 5 bases and J by 2 bases, with 13 bases between the two germline ends. CDR3 nucleotide sequence: TGTGCCAGCAGTACGGGGGAGAAAAACACTGAAGCTTTCTTT. It is translated as CASSTGEKNTEAFF.

This rearrangement joins TRBV7-9 to TRBJ2-6, with D perhaps TRBD1 (6 bases). CDR1 is SEHNR and CDR2 is FQNEAQ in the germline V gene (reference sequence). The CDR3 runs 16 residues. The ends were cut back, 2 bases at V and 3 bases at J, with 11 bases in the middle. CDR3 sequence: CASSLPRTDGANVLTF. As DNA, the CDR3 is TGTGCCAGCAGCTTACCCCGGACAGATGGGGCCAACGTCCTGACTTTC. The whole variable domain, filled in from reference TRBV7-9 and TRBJ2-6, reads DTGVSQNPRHKITKRGQNVTFRCDPISEHNRLYWYRQTLGQGPEFLTYFQNEAQLEKSRLLSDRFSAERPKGSFSTLEIQRTEQGDSAMYLCASSLPRTDGANVLTFGAGSRLTVL.

This clone has only one observation. V and J are TRBV5-5 and TRBJ1-6; D gene ambiguous. Germline V gives CDR1 SGHKS, CDR2 YYEKEE (reference sequence). The CDR3 is 16 amino acids. Trimming shortened V by 2 bases and J by 0 bases, and 9 bases separated the two germline ends. The chain's CDR3 is CASSFSPSSYNSPLHF. The CDR3 DNA is TGTGCCAGCAGCTTTTCACCTAGCTCCTATAATTCACCCCTCCACTTT.

This clone is a singleton in its sample. The rearrangement joins TRBV6-1 to TRBJ2-2; no firm D call. Trimming pared 0 bases from V and 5 bases from J, leaving 4 bases between. CDR1 is MNHNS and CDR2 is SASEGT in the germline V gene. There are 13 residues in the CDR3. CDR3 sequence (DNA): TGTGCCAGCAGTGAAGCGTGGACCGGGGAGCTGTTTTTT. It codes for CASSEAWTGELFF.

V usage is TRBV19 and J usage is TRBJ2-4; TRBD1 aligns across 9 bases. V shed 7 bases, J shed 7 bases, and the junction held 11 bases outside the gene matches. The CDR3 loop spans 15 amino acids. The germline V gene has CDR1 LNHDA and CDR2 SQIVND (reference sequence). DNA of the CDR3: TGTGCCAGTAAGGTAAAGGGGACAGGGAGGAACATTCAGTACTTC. As protein: CASKVKGTGRNIQYF.

This clone was counted a single time. The J gene is TRBJ2-5, the V gene TRBV28, with D possibly TRBD1 on 5 matching bases. The assigned J gene may be wrong: the sequence end matches TRBJ2-7 better. This CDR3 is built from 15 residues. The germline CDR1 and CDR2 sequences are MDHEN and SYDVKM. CDR3 coding DNA: TGTGCCAGCAGTCAGGGCCAGACACACTCCTACGAGCAGTACTTC. Its protein is CASSQGQTHSYEQYF.

The genes are TRBV10-3 and TRBJ2-5, with unresolved D. V was trimmed by 0 bases and J by 4 bases, leaving 3 bases between them. Germline CDR1 ENHRY, CDR2 SYGVKD. This CDR3 has 12 residues. CDR3 DNA sequence: TGTGCCATCAGTGAGTCAGGAGAGACCCAGTACTTC. This encodes CAISESGETQYF.

The CDR3 bases are TGTGCCAGCAGCGTAGTGCCGGGTTTACGGTACGAGCAGTACTTC. Amino acids: CASSVVPGLRYEQYF. V usage is TRBV9 and J usage is TRBJ2-7, with unresolved D. The V gene lost 0 bases and the J gene lost 4 bases, with 14 bases spanning the gap. The CDR3 spans 15 residues. Germline lookup yields CDR1 SGDLS and CDR2 YYNGEE.

The J gene is TRBJ2-1, the V gene TRBV7-6; the D is unclear. CDR1 and CDR2 from the germline V gene are SGHVS and FNYEAQ. Trimming cost V 4 bases and J 4 bases, with 8 bases left between them. This CDR3 comprises 13 residues. CDR3 DNA sequence: TGTGCCAGCAGCTCCTTGGGGTACAATGAGCAGTTCTTC. This gives the protein CASSSLGYNEQFF.

The rearrangement joins TRBV18 to TRBJ2-1; D possibly corresponds to TRBD1 (5 bases). Trimming took 2 bases from V and 3 from J, leaving 14 bases between them. Germline loops: CDR1 KGHSH, CDR2 LQKENI. This CDR3 is 16 amino acids long. CDR3 coding DNA: TGTGCCAGCTCACCATGGAAGGGTGACAGCTACAATGAGCAGTTCTTC. Translated, it gives CASSPWKGDSYNEQFF.

The chain uses TRBV7-9 and TRBJ2-1, with 7 bases matching TRBD2. V was clipped by 3 bases and J by 7 bases; unmatched bases: 6. CDR1 and CDR2 (germline): SEHNR, FQNEAQ (reference sequence). This CDR3 contains 14 residues. CDR3 sequence: CASSFATSHNEQFF. CDR3 sequence (DNA): TGTGCCAGCAGCTTTGCGACTAGCCATAATGAGCAGTTCTTC.

V and J are TRBV6-1 and TRBJ2-1, with 9 bases fitting TRBD1. CDR1 is MNHNS, CDR2 SASEGT, per germline. The CDR3 length is 15 residues. The V gene end was trimmed by 5 bases and the J gene end by 8 bases; junction bases not matched to a gene: 10. The CDR3 nucleotides are TGTGCCAGCAGTACGGGGACAGGGTTAAGACATGAGCAGTTCTTC. Its protein product is CASSTGTGLRHEQFF.

The CDR3 DNA reads as TGTGCCAGCAGCTTATTAGCGGGAGGTTGGAACAATGAGCAGTTCTTC. Translated: CASSLLAGGWNNEQFF. The V call is TRBV7-8, the J call TRBJ2-1; 10 positions agree with TRBD2. The germline gives CDR1 SGHVS, CDR2 FQNEAQ. The CDR3 loop spans 16 amino acids. V lost 2 bases and J lost 5; bases outside the gene matches: 6.

The chain recombines TRBV5-5 with TRBJ1-1; D remains unclear. There are 15 residues in the CDR3. Trimming took 2 bases from V and 0 from J, leaving 11 bases between them. From germline, CDR1 is SGHKS and CDR2 YYEKEE (reference sequence). The CDR3 DNA reads as TGTGCCAGCAGCTTAAAGGCAGCCTTGAACACTGAAGCTTTCTTT. As protein: CASSLKAALNTEAFF.

The chain recombines TRBV9 with TRBJ2-1; 9 bases align to TRBD2. This CDR3 region has 17 residues. Looked up from germline, CDR1 is SGDLS and CDR2 is YYNGEE. V gave up 0 bases and J gave up 1 base; unmatched junction bases: 5. The CDR3: CASSVATSGRSYNEQFF. In DNA, the CDR3 is TGTGCCAGCAGCGTAGCCACTAGCGGGCGGTCCTACAATGAGCAGTTCTTC.

This clone was detected only once. The V gene is TRBV27, the J gene TRBJ2-7; D uncertain. CDR3 size: 11 residues. The germline CDR1 and CDR2 sequences are MNHEY and SMNVEV (reference sequence). The V gene lost 6 bases and the J gene lost 3 bases, with 6 bases spanning the gap. The CDR3 sequence: CASRDGYEQYF. The CDR3, as DNA: TGTGCCAGCAGGGACGGCTACGAGCAGTACTTC.

The J gene is TRBJ2-7, the V gene TRBV4-1; tentatively, D is TRBD1 (6 bases). The CDR3 loop spans 14 amino acids. Germline assignment: CDR1 MGHRA and CDR2 YSYEKL. V shed 2 bases and J shed 3 bases, with 11 bases lying between them. The CDR3 bases are TGCGCCAGCAGCCAACTGGACAGAGACTACGAGCAGTACTTC. Its translation is CASSQLDRDYEQYF.